This entry lists 22 T cell receptor beta chains sequenced from one sample in a study of graft-versus-host responses after intestinal transplantation. Assay used: immunoSEQ multiplex PCR; TCRdb lists only in-frame clones, some missing. This sample has tens of thousands of clones; around 90% occur once, and the top ten carry approximately 1.6%. The sequences come from PBMCs, collected 26 days after transplant. Receptors originate from a human patient who received an intestinal transplant, so some T cells may come from the graft donor.

The chain carries TRBV11-2 and TRBJ2-7, with 7 bases matching TRBD2. The CDR3 runs to 18 residues. Trimming cost V 7 bases and J 2 bases; bases outside gene matches: 20. CDR1 is SGHAT, CDR2 FQNNGV, per germline. CDR3 sequence (DNA): TGTGCCAGCACCCTCTCATCTGCGAGGAGCGGGAAAACCTACGAGCAGTACTTC. Translated, it gives CASTLSSARSGKTYEQYF.

This clone was observed once. The chain employs TRBV9 and TRBJ2-5, with 13 nucleotides matching TRBD2. Germline trimming cut 3 bases from V and 4 bases from J; bases unmatched to any gene: 9. Germline CDR1 and CDR2: SGDLS and YYNGEE. The CDR3 runs 17 residues. CDR3 amino acids: CASSATGTSGDRETQYF. The CDR3 coding sequence is TGTGCCAGCAGCGCGACCGGGACTAGCGGGGACAGAGAGACCCAGTACTTC. The variable domain in full, completed from reference TRBV9 and TRBJ2-5, reads DSGVTQTPKHLITATGQRVTLRCSPRSGDLSVYWYQQSLDQGLQFLIQYYNGEERAKGNILERFSAQQFPDLHSELNLSSLELGDSALYFCASSATGTSGDRETQYFGPGTRLLVL.

The CDR3 nucleotides are TGTGCCAGCAGAAGCGGGGCAGCGGCTCCGGGTGCCGGAAACACCATATATTTT. Encoded protein: CASRSGAAAPGAGNTIYF. V is TRBV2 and J is TRBJ1-3; possibly TRBD1 for D (5 bases). The V gene lost 6 bases and the J gene lost 4 bases, with 25 bases spanning the gap. The V gene's germline CDR1 is SNHLY and CDR2 FYNNEI. This CDR3 contains 18 residues.

This clone was counted a single time. V gene TRBV9 combines with J gene TRBJ1-2; 7 bases fit TRBD1. V shed 3 bases and J 4 bases; nucleotides not matched to a gene: 6. The CDR3 consists of 14 residues. Germline CDR1 is SGDLS and CDR2 is YYNGEE. The CDR3 nucleotides read TGTGCCAGCAGCGGGACAGGATGGGGCTATGGCTACACCTTC. Its protein product is CASSGTGWGYGYTF.

This chain links TRBV20-1 with TRBJ1-4, with D possibly matching TRBD1 (5 bases). The CDR3 is 11 amino acids. Germline V gene data show CDR1 as DFQATT and CDR2 as SNEGSKA (reference sequence). Trimming removed 6 bases at V and 10 bases at J, with 12 bases between. The CDR3 spells CSARAFGKLFF. The DNA for the CDR3 is TGCAGTGCCAGGGCATTCGGAAAACTGTTTTTT.

The chain is built from TRBV6-5 and TRBJ2-7, with 10 bases identical to TRBD1. V lost 9 bases and J lost 5; bases outside the gene matches: 4. CDR3 length equals 12 residues. Germline assignment: CDR1 MNHEY and CDR2 SVGAGI. The CDR3: CASRTGGNEQYF. The CDR3 nucleotides read TGTGCCAGTCGGACAGGGGGAAACGAGCAGTACTTC.

The rearrangement uses TRBV6-5 and TRBJ2-2, with TRBD1 matching over 8 bases. The CDR3 runs to 14 residues. CDR1 and CDR2 (germline): MNHEY, SVGAGI. The J segment lost 4 bases and the V segment lost 5 bases, leaving 3 bases of the junction unmatched. The CDR3 reads CASSPTGGTGELFF. The CDR3 coding sequence is TGTGCCAGCAGTCCAACAGGGGGCACCGGGGAGCTGTTTTTT.

The V and J genes are TRBV6-1 and TRBJ1-1; no reliable D call. Trimming left V 8 bases short and J 0 bases short, with 16 bases between. The CDR3 has 15 residues. From germline, CDR1 is MNHNS and CDR2 SASEGT. CDR3 protein: CASARESALNTEAFF. CDR3 DNA: TGTGCCAGCGCCCGGGAATCTGCCTTGAACACTGAAGCTTTCTTT.

The CDR3 DNA reads as TGTGCCAGCAGTGTTGGGACAGGGAGCTCCTACGAGCAGTACTTC. Protein: CASSVGTGSSYEQYF. The V gene is TRBV2, the J gene TRBJ2-7; 9 nucleotides agree with TRBD1. Germline V gene lookup returns CDR1 SNHLY and CDR2 FYNNEI. Trimming took 4 bases from V and 0 from J; bases not matched to a gene: 4. The length of the CDR3 is 15 residues.

This clone is a singleton in its sample. V usage is TRBV11-2 and J usage is TRBJ1-1; 8 nucleotides line up with TRBD1. The CDR3 contains 14 residues. V shed 4 bases, J shed 1 base, and the junction held 2 bases outside the gene matches. Germline lookup yields CDR1 SGHAT and CDR2 FQNNGV. This CDR3 reads CASSSDRENTEAFF. CDR3 coding DNA: TGTGCCAGCAGCTCGGACAGGGAGAACACTGAAGCTTTCTTT. Full variable domain (missing parts from reference TRBV11-2 and TRBJ1-1): EAGVAQSPRYKIIEKRQSVAFWCNPISGHATLYWYQQILGQGPKLLIQFQNNGVVDDSQLPKDRFSAERLKGVDSTLKIQPAKLEDSAVYLCASSSDRENTEAFFGQGTRLTVV.

The J gene is TRBJ2-1, the V gene TRBV7-8; D remains ambiguous. CDR3 length equals 13 residues. Germline V gene sequence: CDR1 SGHVS, CDR2 FQNEAQ. Trimming stripped 5 bases from V and 4 bases from J, with 9 bases between. CDR3 coding DNA: TGTGCCAGCAGCCCACGAGCTTACAATGAGCAGTTCTTC. Translating gives CASSPRAYNEQFF.

This chain uses TRBV28 with TRBJ2-7; TRBD2 agrees at 14 bases. From germline, CDR1 is MDHEN and CDR2 SYDVKM. The V segment lost 5 bases and the J segment 3 bases; nucleotides outside the gene matches: 9. The CDR3 loop spans 17 amino acids. CDR3 nucleotide sequence: TGTGCCAGCAGTCTAGCGGGGACTAGCGGGAGTAGCTACGAGCAGTACTTC. Translation: CASSLAGTSGSSYEQYF.

The chain links TRBV6-6 to TRBJ1-4, with 8 bases that match TRBD1. The length of the CDR3 is 15 residues. Trimming removed 2 bases from V and 7 bases from J; junction bases left unmatched: 6. CDR1 and CDR2 from the germline V gene are MNHNY and SVGAGI (reference sequence). The CDR3 region has the DNA TGTGCCAGCAGTTACCCCGGGACAGGAGGTGAAAAACTGTTTTTT. Translating it yields CASSYPGTGGEKLFF.

The rearrangement joins TRBV6-5 to TRBJ2-2; the D gene is possibly TRBD2 (6 bases). The germline gives CDR1 MNHEY, CDR2 SVGAGI. The length of the CDR3 is 15 residues. The germline V and J ends were trimmed by 2 bases and 4 bases, with 11 bases remaining between them. The CDR3 loop reads CASSYGQGLTGELFF. CDR3 coding DNA: TGTGCCAGCAGTTACGGCCAGGGACTCACCGGGGAGCTGTTTTTT.

J is TRBJ2-6 and V is TRBV4-1, with D maybe TRBD2 (6 bases). The CDR3 consists of 18 residues. CDR1 is MGHRA and CDR2 is YSYEKL in the germline V gene. V was clipped by 4 bases and J by 0 bases, with 16 bases between them. This CDR3 is CASSPRQGLLSGANVLTF. Written as DNA, the CDR3 is TGCGCCAGCAGCCCCAGGCAGGGACTCCTCTCTGGGGCCAACGTCCTGACTTTC.

V gene TRBV28 combines with J gene TRBJ2-7; 10 bases are shared with TRBD1. V was pared by 8 bases and J by 4 bases, with 5 bases of the junction left unmatched. Germline V gene sequence: CDR1 MDHEN, CDR2 SYDVKM. The CDR3 contains 13 residues. CDR3 coding DNA: TGTGCCAGCGGGACAGGGGCATCATACGAGCAGTACTTC. The encoded protein is CASGTGASYEQYF.

The gene calls are TRBV28 and TRBJ1-2; the D is unclear. The CDR3 is 13 amino acids. Germline CDR1 is MDHEN and CDR2 is SYDVKM. Trimming removed 6 bases at V and 7 bases at J, with 15 bases between. The CDR3 region has the DNA TGTGCCAGCAGAAGCGGTCGAGGCGGTGGCTACACCTTC. Its translation is CASRSGRGGGYTF.

V gene TRBV6-1 combines with J gene TRBJ1-1, with a tentative D call TRBD1 (5 bases). Germline V CDR1 and CDR2: MNHNS, SASEGT. The CDR3 has 11 amino acids. Trimming removed 6 bases from V and 7 bases from J, with 9 bases in between. The CDR3 nucleotides read TGTGCCAGCAGGGCGACAGTTGAAGCTTTCTTT. This encodes CASRATVEAFF.

The gene calls are TRBV28 and TRBJ2-1, with TRBD1 as a possible D gene (6 bases). V was trimmed by 4 bases and J by 6 bases, leaving 16 bases between them. CDR3 length equals 15 residues. CDR1 and CDR2 from the germline V gene are MDHEN and SYDVKM. This CDR3 reads CASSSSGVWGNEQFF. The DNA for the CDR3 is TGTGCCAGCAGTTCATCAGGGGTCTGGGGCAATGAGCAGTTCTTC.

This chain connects TRBV4-1 to TRBJ2-2; tentative D call: TRBD2 (6 bases). CDR3 length equals 16 residues. The germline V gene has CDR1 MGHRA and CDR2 YSYEKL. The V gene lost 0 bases and the J gene lost 4 bases, with 12 bases spanning the gap. The CDR3 here is CASSQDWAGSTGELFF. DNA of the CDR3: TGCGCCAGCAGCCAAGATTGGGCGGGGAGCACCGGGGAGCTGTTTTTT.

As for this clone: The sample holds other DNA sequences that translate to the same CDR3. The chain recombines TRBV9 with TRBJ1-1, with TRBD1 identical over 8 bases. The CDR3 spans 13 residues. V was pared by 3 bases and J by 5 bases, with 3 bases of the junction left unmatched. From germline, CDR1 is SGDLS and CDR2 YYNGEE. The DNA for the CDR3 is TGTGCCAGCAGCGCAGGGGGCGGAACTGAAGCTTTCTTT. It specifies CASSAGGGTEAFF.

The chain links TRBV27 to TRBJ1-2; maybe TRBD1 (6 bases). CDR1 is MNHEY and CDR2 is SMNVEV in the germline V gene (reference sequence). V lost 5 bases and J lost 8, with 18 bases in between. The length of the CDR3 is 14 residues. CDR3 DNA sequence: TGTGCCAGCAGTCCCCTAATGGGGGCGGAGGGCTACACCTTC. Protein product: CASSPLMGAEGYTF.